This T cell receptor (beta chain) appears in the sequencing data of a study of blood T cell repertoires in COVID-19. This clone was recorded once. Data came from immunoSEQ multiplex PCR; TCRdb stores just in-frame clones and leaves some out. The sample yields a few hundred thousand clones, approximately 86% seen once. This clonotype originated in a woman between 25 and 40 years old who had recovered from COVID-19. Material: PBMCs or T cells enriched from blood (not recorded which).

The CDR3 sequence is CATAGKGRDTNYGYTF. The CDR3 nucleotides read TGTGCCACAGCGGGAAAGGGAAGGGATACTAACTATGGCTACACCTTC. The chain is built from TRBV10-3 and TRBJ1-2; D is ambiguous. The CDR3 has 16 residues. V lost 10 bases and J 0 bases, leaving 21 bases between the germline ends. Germline V gene lookup returns CDR1 ENHRY and CDR2 SYGVKD.